Listed below are T cell receptor beta chains from one sample, sequenced in a study of graft-versus-host responses after intestinal transplantation. Their target antigens are unknown. Assay used: immunoSEQ multiplex PCR; TCRdb lists only in-frame clones, some missing. The repertoire holds tens of thousands of clones, with roughly 91% as singletons. This specimen was unstimulated CD8+ T cells sorted from spleen or lymph node cells, taken before intestinal transplant. These receptors were collected from a human donor who received an intestinal transplant. Both conserved end residues are part of each CDR3. A D gene is named only where the DNA matches it firmly. The size entry is marked missing in some rows and otherwise reads once, few, many or a size class.

abundance,v_gene,j_gene,d_gene,CDR3nt,CDR3aa
-,TRBV7-9,TRBJ1-1,TRBD1,TGTGCCAGCAGCCTAGGGACAGCCAACACTGAAGCTTTCTTT,CASSLGTANTEAFF
-,TRBV30,TRBJ1-2,-,TGTGCCTGGGGGGCGACAGGTACTAACTATGGCTACACCTTC,CAWGATGTNYGYTF
-,TRBV27,TRBJ2-3,-,TGTGCCAGCAGGATACAGGGAGGGGATACGCAGTATTTT,CASRIQGGDTQYF
-,TRBV30,TRBJ2-3,-,TGTGCCTGGAGTGGTACTCAAACTAGCACAGATACGCAGTATTTT,CAWSGTQTSTDTQYF
-,TRBV30,TRBJ1-5,-,TGTGCCTGGAGTGGGGGGGACGCTCAGCCCCAGCATTTT,CAWSGGDAQPQHF
-,TRBV11-2,TRBJ1-3,-,TGTGCCAGCAGCCGTACAGGGACAGGAAACACCATATATTTT,CASSRTGTGNTIYF
-,TRBV6-6,TRBJ2-2,-,TGTGCCAGCAGTCCTACCCATGGTAGCCAGGAGCTGTTTTTT,CASSPTHGSQELFF
-,TRBV27,TRBJ2-7,-,TGTGCCAGCAGTCCAATAGACAAGTTCTACGAGCAGTACTTC,CASSPIDKFYEQYF
-,TRBV10-3,TRBJ2-5,TRBD2,TGTGCCATCAGTGAGTCGAAATTTGCAGCGGGGGAAGAGACCCAGTACTTC,CAISESKFAAGEETQYF
-,TRBV2,TRBJ2-1,TRBD2,TGTGCCAGCACCCGGTGGGGACTAGCTGACAATGAGCAGTTCTTC,CASTRWGLADNEQFF
-,TRBV4-1,TRBJ2-7,TRBD2,TGCGCCAGCAGCCAGACCGACGGGGGGGGGTACGAGCAGTACTTC,CASSQTDGGGYEQYF
-,TRBV11-2,TRBJ2-7,-,TGTGCCAGCAGCTTAGACGGCTCCTACGAGCAGTACTTC,CASSLDGSYEQYF
-,TRBV30,TRBJ2-7,TRBD1,TGTGCCTGGAGTGTGGGACAGGGCTACGAGCAGTACTTC,CAWSVGQGYEQYF
-,TRBV5-1,TRBJ1-1,TRBD1,TGCGCCAGCAGCTGGACAGGGGTGGGCACTGAAGCTTTCTTT,CASSWTGVGTEAFF
-,TRBV5-1,TRBJ2-1,TRBD2,TGCGCCAGCAGCTTAGTAGCGGGAGGGAGCTCCTACAATGAGCAGTTCTTC,CASSLVAGGSSYNEQFF
-,TRBV18,TRBJ2-5,-,TGTGCCAGCTCAGAACAAAGAGAGACCCAGTACTTC,CASSEQRETQYF
-,TRBV6-6,TRBJ2-7,TRBD1,TGTGCCAGCAGCTCCGGGACAGTCTACGAGCAGTACTTC,CASSSGTVYEQYF
-,TRBV30,TRBJ1-2,-,TGTGCCTGGATCTCTTCTTGGGGCCGTGGTCTGGGCTACACCTTC,CAWISSWGRGLGYTF
-,TRBV6-1,TRBJ2-2,TRBD2,TGTGCCAGCAGTGAAGACTTCTCCAGCGGGAGGGCCAAGGGCACCGGGGAGCTGTTTTTT,CASSEDFSSGRAKGTGELFF
-,TRBV14,TRBJ2-1,TRBD2,TGTGCCAGCAGCCTCCGGGACTACTCCTACAATGAGCAGTTCTTC,CASSLRDYSYNEQFF
-,TRBV9,TRBJ1-1,-,TGTGCCAGCAGCTTCCGGACAGAGAACACTGAAGCTTTCTTT,CASSFRTENTEAFF
-,TRBV7-9,TRBJ2-7,-,TGTGCCGGAGGGGGATCACAGGGGAGGTACGAGCAGTACTTC,CAGGGSQGRYEQYF
-,TRBV15,TRBJ2-1,TRBD1,TGTGCCACCAGCAGAAGGGGACAGGGGCCATACAATGAGCAGTTCTTC,CATSRRGQGPYNEQFF
-,TRBV4-2,TRBJ2-3,TRBD1,TGTGCCAGCAGCCAGAACCAGGGGGCGGATACGCAGTATTTT,CASSQNQGADTQYF
-,TRBV7-9,TRBJ2-7,TRBD1,TGTGCCAGCAGCTGGACAGGGGGCTACGAGCAGTACTTC,CASSWTGGYEQYF
-,TRBV6-5,TRBJ1-2,-,TGTGCCAGCAGTTACTCGGAGGGAAGCTATGGCTACACCTTC,CASSYSEGSYGYTF
-,TRBV7-9,TRBJ2-1,TRBD1,TGTGCCAGCAGCTTTCCGGGACAGGGTTACAATGAGCAGTTCTTC,CASSFPGQGYNEQFF
-,TRBV6-1,TRBJ2-7,-,TGTGCCAGCAACCCCCGGACAGCCTTCTACGAGCAGTACTTC,CASNPRTAFYEQYF
-,TRBV4-3,TRBJ2-7,-,TGCGCCAGCAGCCAAGACACAGGGTACTACGAGCAGTACTTC,CASSQDTGYYEQYF
-,TRBV11-2,TRBJ2-1,-,TGTGCCAGCAGGCGCCTGACTCTAAGCTCCTACAATGAGCAGTTCTTC,CASRRLTLSSYNEQFF
-,TRBV7-9,TRBJ2-1,TRBD2,TGTGCCAGCAGCTTAGGGACTAGCGGGAACTACAATGAGCAGTTCTTC,CASSLGTSGNYNEQFF
-,TRBV28,TRBJ2-7,-,TGTGCCAGCTCCACCCCCAAACAGGGCGCTGGACTCTACGAGCAGTACTTC,CASSTPKQGAGLYEQYF
-,TRBV4-1,TRBJ2-4,-,TGCGCCAGCACCTTCTTGGCGGGACCGAACGACCTAGCCAAAAACATTCAGTACTTC,CASTFLAGPNDLAKNIQYF
-,TRBV5-4,TRBJ1-1,-,TGTGCCAGCAGCACCCCCGGGGGGCAGATCACTGAAGCTTTCTTT,CASSTPGGQITEAFF
-,TRBV7-2,TRBJ1-4,-,TGTGCCAGCAGCCTGCTGGACGGACTTAATGAAAAACTGTTTTTT,CASSLLDGLNEKLFF
-,TRBV5-1,TRBJ2-1,-,TGCGCCAGCAGCTTGAGGTCTGCCGGGACTGGATACAATGAGCAGTTCTTC,CASSLRSAGTGYNEQFF
-,TRBV6-5,TRBJ1-1,TRBD1,TGTGCCAGCACAGAGACAGGGGGGGACCTAGCTTTCTTT,CASTETGGDLAFF
-,TRBV9,TRBJ2-1,TRBD2,TGTGCCAGCAGCGTTCGACTAGCGGGAGGGGTGGATGAGCAGTTCTTC,CASSVRLAGGVDEQFF
-,TRBV4-1,TRBJ1-1,-,TGCGCCAGCAGCCATCCCCGGGGAGTGAGGGACACTGAAGCTTTCTTT,CASSHPRGVRDTEAFF
few,TRBV6-5,TRBJ2-7,-,TGTGCCAGCAGTGAGGTCAGGGGAAACGAGCAGTACTTC,CASSEVRGNEQYF
-,TRBV28,TRBJ2-1,-,TGTGCCAGCAGTTTAAACCCGAAGGGGAATGAGCAGTTCTTC,CASSLNPKGNEQFF
-,TRBV4-1,TRBJ1-2,-,TGCGCCAGCAGCCAAAGCAGGGACTATGGCTACACCTTC,CASSQSRDYGYTF